The clone carrying this T cell receptor beta chain was counted ten times or more. MiXCR, run by TCRdb on the 5' RACE reads, gives a single entry per CDR3 protein. Among about 320,000 distinct CDR3 sequences listed, roughly 4.3% were seen once. The sample originates from a study of T cells after yellow fever vaccination. The trim removed 5 bases at V and 3 bases at J, leaving 10 bases unmatched. The germline V gene encodes CDR1 LGHNA and CDR2 YSLEER. The CDR3 sequence is 17 residues long. The rearrangement uses TRBV4-3 and TRBJ2-3; 11 bases fit TRBD2. The origin of this receptor is a man between 18 and 35 years old who received the YFV17D yellow fever vaccine. The input for sequencing was PBMCs, taken 15 days after the yellow fever booster vaccination. CDR3 sequence (DNA): TGCGCCAGCAGCGCCGTGGGTAGCGGGGGGGCTACAGATACGCAGTATTTT. Translated: CASSAVGSGGATDTQYF.